This T cell receptor (beta chain) was retrieved from a study of T cells in Graves' hyperthyroidism and ophthalmopathy. Study as a whole: Peripheral blood was drawn at first diagnosis, prior to all treatment. General observations from the study: The model anticipated ophthalmopathy a median about 7.1 months pre-onset.

In the case of this clonotype: No antigen is known for it. Just one base apart from a much larger clone, this may be a read error.

The CDR3 extends over 15 amino acids. From germline, CDR1 is SNHLY and CDR2 FYNNEI. RNA transcripts provided the source from which TCR beta CDR3 regions were amplified. HTBI primers were the set used in a first-round RT-PCR of the TCR CDR3. In TCRdb, the multiplex PCR reads were re-called with MiXCR into one record per CDR3 protein. There are 600,000 or so distinct CDR3 sequences in the sample; 15% to 20% occur only once, and around 4% lies in the top ten. Using around 10 ml of fresh peripheral blood, PBMCs were prepared. The receptor's source is a woman between 25 and 40 years old with Graves' hyperthyroidism. The chain uses TRBV2 and TRBJ2-2; 10 nucleotides agree with TRBD2. The sequenced sample was blood. CDR3 sequence (DNA): TGTGCCGGCAGGGGGCTAGCGGGAGAAGCCGGGGAGCTGTTTTTT. Its translation: CAGRGLAGEAGELFF.